The 15 T cell receptor beta chains below were found in one sample sequenced in a study of OX40 agonist ivuxolimab in advanced cancers. The table came from immunoSEQ multiplex PCR; TCRdb's copy has only in-frame clones and leaves some out. Here the sample spans about 96,000 clones, 84% being singletons. Material: CD4+ or CD8+ T cells sorted from blood, obtained in a trial of the OX40 agonist ivuxolimab. The receptors stem from an adult with an advanced solid tumor such as melanoma, head and neck, liver or kidney cancer.

This chain connects TRBV7-9 to TRBJ2-3; D is unclear. Germline V lookup: CDR1 SEHNR, CDR2 FQNEAQ (reference sequence). Trimming removed 2 bases from V and 0 bases from J, with 9 bases in between. The CDR3 sequence is 15 residues long. In DNA form, the CDR3 reads TGTGCCAGCAGCTTAACAGAAACTAGCACAGATACGCAGTATTTT. It yields the protein CASSLTETSTDTQYF. Combining the CDR3 with reference TRBV7-9 and TRBJ2-3 gives the whole variable domain DTGVSQNPRHKITKRGQNVTFRCDPISEHNRLYWYRQTLGQGPEFLTYFQNEAQLEKSRLLSDRFSAERPKGSFSTLEIQRTEQGDSAMYLCASSLTETSTDTQYFGPGTRLTVL.

This chain connects TRBV5-6 to TRBJ1-1; TRBD1 matches 7 bases. Germline V gene data show CDR1 as SGHDT and CDR2 as YYEEEE. V lost 0 bases, J lost 1 base, and 3 bases stayed unmatched. The CDR3 length is 15 residues. The CDR3 DNA reads TGTGCCAGCAGCTTGGCGGGACAGCCGAACACTGAAGCTTTCTTT. Encoded protein: CASSLAGQPNTEAFF.

Only one count was recorded for this clone. This chain links TRBV5-1 with TRBJ1-4; TRBD1 is a possible D gene (5 bases). The CDR3 totals 14 residues. Deletions cut 4 bases from V and 7 bases from J, with 14 bases between. CDR1 is SGHRS, CDR2 YFSETQ, per germline. The CDR3 loop reads CASSPFQGSEKLFF. DNA for the CDR3: TGCGCCAGCAGCCCCTTTCAGGGAAGTGAAAAACTGTTTTTT.

The CDR3 DNA is TGCGCCAGCGAGCCGACTAGCGGGGAGGGAGGCACAGATACGCAGTATTTT. Amino acid sequence: CASEPTSGEGGTDTQYF. J is TRBJ2-3 and V is TRBV10-2, with 11 bases lining up with TRBD2. The germline CDR1 and CDR2 sequences are WSHSY and SAAADI. V lost 8 bases and J lost 1; bases outside the gene matches: 11. This CDR3 contains 17 residues.

The chain employs TRBV7-9 and TRBJ2-3; D is undetermined. V lost 1 base, J lost 5 bases, and 10 bases lay in between. Germline-derived CDR1 and CDR2 are SEHNR and FQNEAQ (reference sequence). The CDR3 is 14 amino acids. The CDR3 loop is CASSLGGIQDTQYF. CDR3 DNA: TGTGCCAGCAGCTTAGGTGGCATCCAAGATACGCAGTATTTT.

V gene TRBV5-1 combines with J gene TRBJ2-2; 8 bases are a match to TRBD2. V shed 3 bases, J shed 0 bases, and the junction held 1 base outside the gene matches. Germline V gene data show CDR1 as SGHRS and CDR2 as YFSETQ. The length of the CDR3 is 15 residues. CDR3 sequence: CASSWGLANTGELFF. The CDR3 bases are TGCGCCAGCAGCTGGGGACTAGCGAACACCGGGGAGCTGTTTTTT.

The chain uses TRBV28 and TRBJ1-4; 7 bases are shared with TRBD1. CDR3 length: 15 amino acids. The trim removed 5 bases at V and 4 bases at J, leaving 7 bases unmatched. The V gene's germline CDR1 is MDHEN and CDR2 SYDVKM. The CDR3 sequence: CASSPSTGFNEKLFF. CDR3 sequence (DNA): TGTGCCAGCAGTCCGTCGACAGGGTTTAATGAAAAACTGTTTTTT.

This clone was seen only a few times. The V and J genes are TRBV4-1 and TRBJ2-2; tentatively, D is TRBD1 (6 bases). Trimming took off 1 base at V and 2 bases at J, with 17 bases between the two ends. The germline CDR1 and CDR2 sequences are MGHRA and YSYEKL. CDR3 length: 18 amino acids. The CDR3 protein is CASSQALPGTYNTGELFF. The CDR3 DNA is TGCGCCAGCAGCCAAGCGCTTCCTGGGACATATAACACCGGGGAGCTGTTTTTT.

The chain couples TRBV19 to TRBJ1-2; maybe TRBD1 (5 bases). The germline CDR1 and CDR2 sequences are LNHDA and SQIVND (reference sequence). This CDR3 has 16 residues. Deletions cut 1 base from V and 1 base from J, with 13 bases between. The CDR3 protein is CASSIGTGWSNYGYTF. DNA for the CDR3: TGTGCCAGTAGTATAGGTACAGGTTGGAGTAACTATGGCTACACCTTC.

This clone showed up just once. The gene calls are TRBV19 and TRBJ1-2; tentatively, D is TRBD1 (6 bases). Per the germline V gene, CDR1 is LNHDA and CDR2 is SQIVND (reference sequence). The CDR3 loop spans 12 amino acids. V shed 9 bases and J shed 5 bases, with 13 bases lying between them. The CDR3 loop is CASVQGGYGYTF. CDR3 DNA sequence: TGTGCCAGCGTACAGGGAGGGTATGGCTACACCTTC.

This clone was seen a handful of times. The chain joins TRBV19 to TRBJ1-4, with D perhaps TRBD1 (6 bases). V lost 7 bases and J 5 bases, leaving 20 bases between the germline ends. The CDR3 is made up of 16 amino acids. Germline V gene data show CDR1 as LNHDA and CDR2 as SQIVND (reference sequence). The CDR3 sequence is CASTASDRLKNEKLFF. The CDR3 DNA reads as TGTGCCAGTACCGCCTCCGACAGGCTTAAAAATGAAAAACTGTTTTTT. Full variable domain (outside the CDR3, taken from reference TRBV19 and TRBJ1-4): DGGITQSPKYLFRKEGQNVTLSCEQNLNHDAMYWYRQDPGQGLRLIYYSQIVNDFQKGDIAEGYSVSREKKESFPLTVTSAQKNPTAFYLCASTASDRLKNEKLFFGSGTQLSVL.

V and J are TRBV4-2 and TRBJ2-5, with 15 positions matching TRBD2. Germline assignment: CDR1 LGHNA and CDR2 YNFKEQ. V trimming: 0 bases; J trimming: 5 bases; junction bases outside the gene matches: 7. This CDR3 region has 18 residues. Written as DNA, the CDR3 is TGTGCCAGCAGCCAAGAAGGACTAGCGGGAGGGCCGGGGGAGACCCAGTACTTC. It is translated as CASSQEGLAGGPGETQYF.

This chain joins TRBV18 and TRBJ2-6; no firm D call. Trimming cost V 3 bases and J 4 bases, with 7 bases left between them. Germline CDR1 KGHSH, CDR2 LQKENI. The CDR3 covers 14 residues. The CDR3 loop reads CASSPQTGANVLTF. In nucleotides, the CDR3 is TGTGCCAGCTCACCCCAGACAGGGGCCAACGTCCTGACTTTC.

This chain uses TRBV20-1 with TRBJ1-2; 9 positions match TRBD1. The CDR3 loop spans 11 amino acids. Germline V gene lookup returns CDR1 DFQATT and CDR2 SNEGSKA (reference sequence). The CDR3 DNA is TGCAGGTTACAGGGGGCCCACGGCTACACCTTC. Translation: CRLQGAHGYTF.

The DNA of the CDR3 is TGTGCCAGCAGTTTAAGGCAGGGGCCAACCTACGAGCAGTACTTC. It codes for CASSLRQGPTYEQYF. The chain is built from TRBV27 and TRBJ2-7; D might be TRBD1 (6 bases). Per germline, CDR1 MNHEY and CDR2 SMNVEV (reference sequence). CDR3 size: 15 residues. Trimming stripped 2 bases from V and 2 bases from J, with 13 bases between.